Given below is one T cell receptor (beta chain) in context. Its antigen is not identified. PCR was performed a second time for about 7 to 11 cycles using a sample-barcoded 5' primer and a J-beta primer mix. Each TCR beta cDNA got a 12-nucleotide random molecular identifier. TCRdb fed the 5' RACE reads into MiXCR, producing one record per CDR3 protein. The sample shows around 580,000 distinct CDR3 sequences, around half of them seen only once. The data are from a study of blood T cells in healthy people across ages. Total RNA extracted from each sample amounted to at least 5.5 micrograms. The study's findings and limits: Among long-lived donors, naive CD4+ cells were more numerous and diversity higher than in aged donors.

Source material: blood. This TCR was recovered from a man of 80 years or more in good health.

CDR3 in DNA: TGTGCCAGCAGCGAACAGGGGGACGAGCAGTACTTC. Protein: CASSEQGDEQYF. V and J are TRBV7-2 and TRBJ2-7, with 8 positions matching TRBD1. Trimming took 5 bases from V and 5 from J; bases not matched to a gene: 2. Germline lookup yields CDR1 SGHTA and CDR2 FQGNSA. This CDR3 is 12 amino acids long.